This section outlines one T cell receptor (beta chain) sequence together with its context. Assay used: immunoSEQ multiplex PCR; TCRdb lists only in-frame clones, some missing. This table has a few hundred thousand clones, roughly 84% appearing once. These data come from a study of blood T cell repertoires in COVID-19. Study information: Samples representing acute and convalescent COVID-19 were sourced from the United States, Italy and Spain.

Sequences were obtained from peripheral blood. This TCR was sampled from a woman aged 55-69 years with acute or convalescent COVID-19.

As DNA, the CDR3 is TGTGCCAGCAGCCATATCGGGGGGGGCACAGATACGCAGTATTTT. This gives the protein CASSHIGGGTDTQYF. The rearrangement uses TRBV14 and TRBJ2-3; TRBD2 agrees at 8 bases. The CDR3 sequence is 15 residues long. In germline, CDR1 is SGHDN, CDR2 FVKESK. V dropped 3 bases and J dropped 1; count of bases not matched to a gene: 3.